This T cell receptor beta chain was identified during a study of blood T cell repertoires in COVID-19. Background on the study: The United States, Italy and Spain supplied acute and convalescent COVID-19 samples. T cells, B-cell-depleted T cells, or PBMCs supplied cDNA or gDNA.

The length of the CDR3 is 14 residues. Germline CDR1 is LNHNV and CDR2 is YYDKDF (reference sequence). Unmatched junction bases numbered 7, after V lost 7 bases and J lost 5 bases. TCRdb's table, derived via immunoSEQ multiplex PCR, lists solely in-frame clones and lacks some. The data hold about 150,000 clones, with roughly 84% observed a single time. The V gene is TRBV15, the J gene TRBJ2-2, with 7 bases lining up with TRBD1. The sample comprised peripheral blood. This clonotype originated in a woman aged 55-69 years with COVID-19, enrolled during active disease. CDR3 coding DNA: TGTGCCACCACCCCGGACAGGCCTACCGGGGAGCTGTTTTTT. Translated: CATTPDRPTGELFF.